The present T cell receptor beta chain was sequenced within a study of T cells after posttransplantation cyclophosphamide. Only in-frame clones appear in the TCRdb table, and some are missing; sequencing was by immunoSEQ multiplex PCR. The sample has roughly 20,000 clones, over 95% seen once. Cells defined as naive were viable CD3+CD4+ or CD3+CD8+ and CCR7+CD45RA+CD45RO-CD95-CD27+CD28+. This CDR3 contains 16 residues. V lost 2 bases and J lost 6; bases outside the gene matches: 6. Germline V gives CDR1 MNHEY, CDR2 SMNVEV (reference sequence). The gene calls are TRBV27 and TRBJ2-2, with 10 bases aligning to TRBD2. Sequenced sample: naive CD4+ T cells sorted from PBMCs. This sequence was found in a man between 40 and 49 years old in good health, CMV-negative, and a related stem cell transplant donor. CDR3 in DNA: TGTGCCAGCAGTTTACGGCTAGCGGGAGTGGCCGGGGAGCTGTTTTTT. It is translated as CASSLRLAGVAGELFF.